One sample yielded the 25 T cell receptor beta chains listed below, sequenced in a study of blood T cell repertoires in COVID-19. Measured with immunoSEQ multiplex PCR; TCRdb has only the in-frame clones, and not every one. The table shows 150,000 to 200,000 clones, with around four fifths occurring only once. The sequenced sample was PBMCs or T cells enriched from blood (not recorded which). Receptor source: a woman in her sixties or seventies who had recovered from COVID-19.

The V gene is TRBV4-1, the J gene TRBJ1-5; D possibly corresponds to TRBD1 (5 bases). The CDR3 has 15 amino acids. Germline-derived CDR1 and CDR2 are MGHRA and YSYEKL. V was clipped by 4 bases and J by 3 bases, with 13 bases between them. The CDR3 region is CASSLLGRDNQPQHF. The CDR3 DNA follows: TGCGCCAGCAGCCTCCTAGGCAGGGACAATCAGCCCCAGCATTTT.

The chain links TRBV6-1 to TRBJ1-2; D is uncertain. The CDR3 loop spans 14 amino acids. The ends were cut back, 1 base at V and 2 bases at J, with 8 bases in the middle. The germline V gene encodes CDR1 MNHNS and CDR2 SASEGT. CDR3 protein: CASSEGGRNYGYTF. The CDR3 bases are TGTGCCAGCAGTGAAGGCGGGAGGAACTATGGCTACACCTTC.

The CDR3 DNA follows: TGTGCCAGCAGCGCGACAGGGGGGGACTATGGCTACACCTTC. Amino acids: CASSATGGDYGYTF. J is TRBJ1-2 and V is TRBV9, with 9 bases aligning to TRBD1. Per the germline V gene, CDR1 is SGDLS and CDR2 is YYNGEE. The CDR3 runs to 14 residues. V gave up 3 bases and J gave up 3 bases; unmatched junction bases: 3. Full variable domain (outside the CDR3, taken from reference TRBV9 and TRBJ1-2): DSGVTQTPKHLITATGQRVTLRCSPRSGDLSVYWYQQSLDQGLQFLIQYYNGEERAKGNILERFSAQQFPDLHSELNLSSLELGDSALYFCASSATGGDYGYTFGSGTRLTVV.

This chain uses TRBV5-1 with TRBJ2-6; 9 nucleotides agree with TRBD1. J was trimmed by 0 bases and V by 3 bases; bases with no gene match: 7. The CDR3 is 18 residues long. The germline gives CDR1 SGHRS, CDR2 YFSETQ. The CDR3 nucleotides are TGCGCCAGCAGCTACTGGGACAGGGCCCTCTCTGGGGCCAACGTCCTGACTTTC. It encodes CASSYWDRALSGANVLTF.

The CDR3 region has the DNA TGTGCCAGCAGCGTGTCACAGGGTGGCCAGCCCCAGCATTTT. This sequence encodes CASSVSQGGQPQHF. The rearrangement joins TRBV6-5 to TRBJ1-5, with D possibly matching TRBD1 (6 bases). Germline V gene data show CDR1 as MNHEY and CDR2 as SVGAGI. The CDR3 runs 14 residues. The ends were cut back, 6 bases at V and 7 bases at J, with 16 bases in the middle.

V usage is TRBV28 and J usage is TRBJ2-7, with TRBD2 as a possible D gene (6 bases). Trimming removed 6 bases from V and 2 bases from J, with 20 bases in between. CDR3 size: 16 residues. The V gene's germline CDR1 is MDHEN and CDR2 SYDVKM. CDR3 in amino acids: CASSIMGLTVTYEQYF. In DNA form, the CDR3 reads TGTGCCAGCAGCATCATGGGACTTACTGTCACCTACGAGCAGTACTTC. Using reference TRBV28 and TRBJ2-7 for the parts outside the CDR3, the full variable domain is DVKVTQSSRYLVKRTGEKVFLECVQDMDHENMFWYRQDPGLGLRLIYFSYDVKMKEKGDIPEGYSVSREKKERFSLILESASTNQTSMYLCASSIMGLTVTYEQYFGPGTRLTVT.

V and J are TRBV5-1 and TRBJ2-7, with a possible D match to TRBD2 (6 bases). This CDR3 is built from 14 residues. In germline, CDR1 is SGHRS, CDR2 YFSETQ. V lost 4 bases to trimming and J lost 3 bases, with 14 bases between them. The CDR3 DNA follows: TGCGCCAGCAGCCCGCCCGGGACTTACTACGAGCAGTACTTC. Its translation is CASSPPGTYYEQYF.

The chain links TRBV10-3 to TRBJ1-6, with 7 bases identical to TRBD1. The V segment lost 9 bases and the J segment 6 bases; nucleotides outside the gene matches: 5. Germline V gives CDR1 ENHRY, CDR2 SYGVKD. The CDR3 runs 13 residues. The CDR3 protein is CAIGQAGNSPLHF. CDR3 bases: TGTGCCATAGGACAGGCGGGTAATTCACCCCTCCACTTT.

This clone was recorded only once. J is TRBJ2-5 and V is TRBV11-2; no clear D gene. The V end was cut by 4 bases, the J end by 5 bases, with 14 bases between. Looked up from germline, CDR1 is SGHAT and CDR2 is FQNNGV. This CDR3 spans 14 amino acids. As DNA, the CDR3 is TGTGCCAGCAGCTCCCCCTCTGCTAGGGAGACCCAGTACTTC. Protein sequence: CASSSPSARETQYF. The full variable domain, its missing parts supplied by reference TRBV11-2 and TRBJ2-5, is EAGVAQSPRYKIIEKRQSVAFWCNPISGHATLYWYQQILGQGPKLLIQFQNNGVVDDSQLPKDRFSAERLKGVDSTLKIQPAKLEDSAVYLCASSSPSARETQYFGPGTRLLVL.

The chain employs TRBV28 and TRBJ2-1; maybe TRBD1 (6 bases). Germline values: CDR1 MDHEN, CDR2 SYDVKM. The CDR3 sequence is 14 residues long. Trimming stripped 4 bases from V and 8 bases from J, with 15 bases between. DNA for the CDR3: TGTGCCAGCAGTTATCTCAGGGGAGTCGATGAGCAGTTCTTC. Encoded protein: CASSYLRGVDEQFF.

The chain has TRBV27 and TRBJ1-4; D is perhaps TRBD1 (6 bases). The length of the CDR3 is 13 residues. Germline lookup yields CDR1 MNHEY and CDR2 SMNVEV (reference sequence). Trimming removed 5 bases at V and 5 bases at J, with 9 bases between. In nucleotides, the CDR3 is TGTGCCAGCAGTCGGGGACAAAATGAAAAACTGTTTTTT. Its translation: CASSRGQNEKLFF.

V gene TRBV6-5 combines with J gene TRBJ1-1; the D is unclear. V lost 0 bases and J lost 3, with 11 bases in between. The CDR3 covers 15 residues. The germline CDR1 and CDR2 sequences are MNHEY and SVGAGI. The CDR3 region has the DNA TGTGCCAGCAGTTACTCGACCCTCGGGGACACTGAAGCTTTCTTT. Translated, it gives CASSYSTLGDTEAFF.

Details on this clone: The sample holds other DNA sequences that translate to the same CDR3. The chain links TRBV29-1 to TRBJ1-1; D might be TRBD1 (5 bases). V lost 6 bases to trimming and J lost 2 bases, with 7 bases between them. Germline CDR1 SQVTM, CDR2 ANQGSEA. The CDR3 length is 11 residues. The CDR3 sequence is CSVQGNTEAFF. The CDR3 DNA is TGCAGCGTGCAGGGTAACACTGAAGCTTTCTTT.

The rearrangement joins TRBV5-4 to TRBJ2-5, with 10 bases matching TRBD2. Per germline, CDR1 SGHNT and CDR2 YYREEE (reference sequence). Germline trimming cut 7 bases from V and 2 bases from J; bases unmatched to any gene: 14. This CDR3 comprises 17 residues. The CDR3 region is CASRQGLAGEGQETQYF. The CDR3 DNA is TGTGCCAGCCGCCAAGGGCTAGCGGGGGAGGGGCAAGAGACCCAGTACTTC.

This clone came up a few times. The chain recombines TRBV7-9 with TRBJ1-6; TRBD1 aligns across 8 bases. From germline, CDR1 is SEHNR and CDR2 FQNEAQ (reference sequence). The CDR3 has 14 residues. V trimming: 5 bases; J trimming: 8 bases; junction bases outside the gene matches: 5. CDR3: CASSLQGGDSPLHF. In DNA, the CDR3 is TGTGCCAGCAGCCTACAGGGGGGAGATTCACCCCTCCACTTT.

The gene calls are TRBV28 and TRBJ1-2; perhaps TRBD1 as D (6 bases). V was clipped by 8 bases and J by 5 bases, with 15 bases between them. This CDR3 comprises 13 residues. Germline V gene data show CDR1 as MDHEN and CDR2 as SYDVKM. In DNA, the CDR3 is TGTGCCAGCGGAAACGGACAGCTTTATGGCTACACCTTC. This gives the protein CASGNGQLYGYTF.

The chain couples TRBV5-6 to TRBJ2-5; D is ambiguous. With 1 base removed from V and 5 bases from J, the gap between germline ends came to 6 bases. From germline, CDR1 is SGHDT and CDR2 YYEEEE. The CDR3 has 12 amino acids. Here the CDR3 DNA reads TGTGCCAGCAGCTTGCTCGGGGAGACCCAGTACTTC. This gives the protein CASSLLGETQYF.

The V call is TRBV12-2, the J call TRBJ1-3; no DNA check was done on the table's D call, TRBD1. TRBV12-2 constitutes a pseudogene. The CDR3 is 19 residues long. CDR3 loop: CASRTQGGIRDRSGNTIYF. The CDR3 coding sequence is TGTGCAAGTCGCACTCAAGGGGGAATCAGGGATCGCTCTGGAAACACCATATATTTT.

This chain joins TRBV10-3 and TRBJ1-2; 9 bases fit TRBD1. Germline V gene data show CDR1 as ENHRY and CDR2 as SYGVKD. This CDR3 has 16 amino acids. V lost 0 bases, J lost 5 bases, and 7 bases stayed unmatched. The CDR3 loop is CAISESNRGRGYGYTF. CDR3 coding DNA: TGTGCCATCAGTGAGTCGAACAGGGGGCGCGGGTATGGCTACACCTTC.

This chain uses TRBV29-1 with TRBJ2-3; 10 nucleotides match TRBD1. CDR3 length equals 12 residues. Trimming took 7 bases from V and 3 from J; bases not matched to a gene: 1. CDR1 SQVTM and CDR2 ANQGSEA come from the germline V gene. The CDR3 sequence: CSADRGTDTQYF. The CDR3 DNA follows: TGCAGCGCGGACAGGGGGACAGATACGCAGTATTTT.

V and J are TRBV10-3 and TRBJ2-1; TRBD1 matches at 8 bases. In germline, CDR1 is ENHRY, CDR2 SYGVKD. The CDR3 runs to 16 residues. The junction had 9 bases not matched to a gene; V was cut back by 8 bases and J by 0 bases. CDR3 bases: TGTGCCATCGGGACAGGACTACGTAGCTCCTACAATGAGCAGTTCTTC. Amino acids: CAIGTGLRSSYNEQFF.

This rearrangement joins TRBV27 to TRBJ2-1; 7 bases align to TRBD2. The CDR3 length is 14 residues. The V gene's germline CDR1 is MNHEY and CDR2 SMNVEV (reference sequence). V was pared by 3 bases and J by 8 bases, with 7 bases of the junction left unmatched. CDR3 region: CASSFRGLWDEQFF. As DNA, the CDR3 is TGTGCCAGCAGTTTTAGGGGACTATGGGATGAGCAGTTCTTC.

This chain connects TRBV2 to TRBJ1-2; D not certain. The CDR3 runs 15 residues. Trimming took off 5 bases at V and 4 bases at J, with 17 bases between the two ends. CDR1 is SNHLY, CDR2 FYNNEI, per germline. CDR3 loop: CASSLGPLEGYGYTF. The CDR3 DNA is TGTGCCAGCAGTCTCGGGCCTCTGGAGGGCTATGGCTACACCTTC.

The rearrangement uses TRBV20-1 and TRBJ1-1; 7 positions match TRBD1. V shed 4 bases and J 12 bases; nucleotides not matched to a gene: 8. This CDR3 region has 11 residues. Looked up from germline, CDR1 is DFQATT and CDR2 is SNEGSKA (reference sequence). CDR3 nucleotide sequence: TGCAGTGCTACGACGACAGGGAAAACTTTCTTT. The encoded protein is CSATTTGKTFF.

The chain is built from TRBV9 and TRBJ2-5; a weak D match, TRBD1 (5 bases). Germline CDR1 reads SGDLS; CDR2 reads YYNGEE. This CDR3 has 14 amino acids. V lost 4 bases and J 5 bases, leaving 15 bases between the germline ends. The CDR3 reads CASSPWTKGETQYF. In DNA form, the CDR3 reads TGTGCCAGCAGCCCCTGGACGAAGGGGGAGACCCAGTACTTC.